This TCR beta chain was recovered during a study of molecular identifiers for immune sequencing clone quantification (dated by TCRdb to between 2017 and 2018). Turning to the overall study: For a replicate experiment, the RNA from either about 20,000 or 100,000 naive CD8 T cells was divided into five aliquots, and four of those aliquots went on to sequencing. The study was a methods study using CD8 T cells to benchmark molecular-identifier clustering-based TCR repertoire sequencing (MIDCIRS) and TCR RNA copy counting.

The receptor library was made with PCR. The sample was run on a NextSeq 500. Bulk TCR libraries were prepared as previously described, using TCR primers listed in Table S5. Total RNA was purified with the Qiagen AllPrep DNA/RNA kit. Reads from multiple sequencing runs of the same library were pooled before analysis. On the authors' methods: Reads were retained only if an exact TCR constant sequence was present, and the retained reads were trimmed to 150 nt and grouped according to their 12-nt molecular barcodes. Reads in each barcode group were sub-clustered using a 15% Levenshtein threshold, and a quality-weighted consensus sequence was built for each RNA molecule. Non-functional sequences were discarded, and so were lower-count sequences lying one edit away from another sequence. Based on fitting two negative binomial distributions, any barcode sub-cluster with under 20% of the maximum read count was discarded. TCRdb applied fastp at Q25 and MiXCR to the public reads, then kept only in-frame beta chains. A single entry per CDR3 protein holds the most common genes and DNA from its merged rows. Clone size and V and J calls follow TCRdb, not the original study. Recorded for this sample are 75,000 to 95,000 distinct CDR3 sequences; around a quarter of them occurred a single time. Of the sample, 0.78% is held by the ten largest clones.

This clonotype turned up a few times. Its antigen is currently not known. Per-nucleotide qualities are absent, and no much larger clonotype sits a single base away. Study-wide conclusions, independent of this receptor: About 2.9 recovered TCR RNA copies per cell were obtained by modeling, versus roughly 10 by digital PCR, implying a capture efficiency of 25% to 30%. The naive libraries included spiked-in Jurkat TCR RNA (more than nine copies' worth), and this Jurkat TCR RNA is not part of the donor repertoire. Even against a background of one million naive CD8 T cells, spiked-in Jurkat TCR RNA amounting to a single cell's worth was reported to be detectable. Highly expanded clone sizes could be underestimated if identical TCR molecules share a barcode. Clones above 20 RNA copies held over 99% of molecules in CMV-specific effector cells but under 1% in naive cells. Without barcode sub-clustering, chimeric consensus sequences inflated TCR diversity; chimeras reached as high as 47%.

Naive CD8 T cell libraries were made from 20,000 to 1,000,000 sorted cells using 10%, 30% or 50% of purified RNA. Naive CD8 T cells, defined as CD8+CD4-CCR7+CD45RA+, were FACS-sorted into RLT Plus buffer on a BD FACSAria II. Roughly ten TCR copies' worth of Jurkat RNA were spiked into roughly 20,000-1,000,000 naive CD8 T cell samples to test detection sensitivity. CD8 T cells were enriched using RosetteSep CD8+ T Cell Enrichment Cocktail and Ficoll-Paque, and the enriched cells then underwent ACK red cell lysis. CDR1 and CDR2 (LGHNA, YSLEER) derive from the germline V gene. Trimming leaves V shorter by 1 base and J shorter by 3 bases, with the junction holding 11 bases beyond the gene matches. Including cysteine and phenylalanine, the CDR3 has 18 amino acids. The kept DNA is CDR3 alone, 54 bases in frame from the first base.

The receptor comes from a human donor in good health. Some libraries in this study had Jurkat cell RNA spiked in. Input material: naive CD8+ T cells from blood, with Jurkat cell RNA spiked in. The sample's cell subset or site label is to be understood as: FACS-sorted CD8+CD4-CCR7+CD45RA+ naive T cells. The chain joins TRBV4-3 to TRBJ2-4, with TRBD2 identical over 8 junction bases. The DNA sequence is TGCGCCAGCAGCCAAGGAGCGGGGGTTGAGTTTGTCAAAAACATTCAGTACTTC. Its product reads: CASSQGAGVEFVKNIQYF.